This T cell receptor (beta chain) was observed in a study of blood T cell repertoires in COVID-19. For the study at large: In each case, the material was cDNA or gDNA derived from T cells, B-cell-depleted T cells, or PBMCs.

The CDR3 totals 11 residues. V lost 5 bases and J 4 bases, leaving 5 bases between the germline ends. Germline CDR1 reads KGHSH; CDR2 reads LQKENI. Authors' data handling: The assay estimated nucleated cells by amplifying reference gene primers. Using immunoSEQ multiplex PCR, the repertoire was profiled, and TCRdb retains in-frame clones only, with some absent. From that table come the V and J calls and clone size; the DNA was used to work out D and trimming. The table lists hundreds of thousands of clones, over 75% of them singletons. Participant-given clinical history determined each cohort assignment.

The origin of this receptor is a man aged 40-49 years in a cohort exposed to, infected with or recovered from COVID-19 (not recorded which). Source material: PBMCs or T cells enriched from blood (not recorded which). The chain is built from TRBV18 and TRBJ1-1; D unclear. CDR3 sequence reads: CASSGGTEAFF. The CDR3 DNA reads TGTGCCAGCTCAGGAGGCACTGAAGCTTTCTTT.